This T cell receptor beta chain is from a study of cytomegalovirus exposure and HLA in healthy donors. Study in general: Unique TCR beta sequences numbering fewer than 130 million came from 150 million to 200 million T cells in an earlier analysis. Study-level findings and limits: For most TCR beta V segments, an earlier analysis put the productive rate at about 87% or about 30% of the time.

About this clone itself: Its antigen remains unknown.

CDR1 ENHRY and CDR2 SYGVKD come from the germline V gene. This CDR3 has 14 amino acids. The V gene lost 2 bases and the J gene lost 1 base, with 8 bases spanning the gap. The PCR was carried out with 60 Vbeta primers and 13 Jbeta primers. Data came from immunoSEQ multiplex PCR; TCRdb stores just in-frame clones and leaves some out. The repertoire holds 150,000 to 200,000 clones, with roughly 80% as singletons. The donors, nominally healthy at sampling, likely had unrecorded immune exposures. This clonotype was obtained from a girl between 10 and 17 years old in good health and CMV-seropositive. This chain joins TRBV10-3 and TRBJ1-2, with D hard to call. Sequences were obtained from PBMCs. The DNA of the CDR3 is TGTGCCATCAGTGAGAGCGGGGTTAACTATGGCTACACCTTC. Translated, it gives CAISESGVNYGYTF.